Listed below are T cell receptor beta chains from one sample, sequenced in a study of CD8 T cells in ankylosing spondylitis. TCRdb redid the calling of the 5' RACE reads with MiXCR, one entry per CDR3 protein. The sample includes fewer than 750,000 distinct CDR3 sequences, under 20% of them seen just once. The sequenced sample was blood, either unsorted or a sorted T cell fraction (not recorded which). All receptors derive from a male donor with ankylosing spondylitis. CDR3s include the opening cysteine and the closing phenylalanine or tryptophan. The D gene is left open where the match is weak. Rows give clone size only sometimes, using once, few, many, or a class for an expanded clone.

-,-,TRBJ2-2,TRBV20-1,TGCAGTGCTAGAGCCAGGGGGGCCACCGGGGAGCTGTTTTTT,CSARARGATGELFF
-,few,TRBJ2-2,TRBV7-3,TGTGCCAGCAGCTTGACCACCCTAAACAGGGTCGGGACCGGGGAGCTGTTTTTT,CASSLTTLNRVGTGELFF
-,many,TRBJ1-2,TRBV6-7,TGTGCCAGCAGTTACGTGTCCTATGGCTACACCTTC,CASSYVSYGYTF
TRBD2,few,TRBJ2-3,TRBV20-1,TGCAGTGCTGCCCCCCCTAGCGGGAGCACAGATACGCAGTATTTT,CSAAPPSGSTDTQYF
-,-,TRBJ1-3,TRBV7-2,TGTGCCAGCAGCTTAGCCCGACTCGACTCCGGAAACACCATATATTTT,CASSLARLDSGNTIYF
TRBD1,many,TRBJ2-7,TRBV7-2,TGTGCCAGCAGCTTAGTAGGGACAGGGGTAAACTACGAGCAGTACTTC,CASSLVGTGVNYEQYF
TRBD1,-,TRBJ1-5,TRBV28,TGTGCCAGCAGTTTTAGGGACAGGGTTCAGCCCCAGCATTTT,CASSFRDRVQPQHF
-,few,TRBJ2-1,TRBV9,TGTGCCAGCAGCTTGGCGGTAGGCGCGTACAATGAGCAGTTCTTC,CASSLAVGAYNEQFF
-,-,TRBJ2-5,TRBV7-9,TGTGCCAGCAGCCGTACAGGGACCGCGTGGACCCAGTACTTC,CASSRTGTAWTQYF
-,few,TRBJ2-2,TRBV5-1,TGCGCCAGCAGCTTAACAACAGGGTCCGGGGAGCTGTTTTTT,CASSLTTGSGELFF
-,once,TRBJ2-2,TRBV6-2/TRBV6-3,TGTGCCAGCAGTTACTCGAGGCGGTGGGAGGTCACGAACACCGGGGAGCTGTTTTTT,CASSYSRRWEVTNTGELFF
TRBD2,few,TRBJ2-3,TRBV12-3/TRBV12-4,TGTGCCAGCAGTTCAGGACTAGCGGGGATGGTGGATACGCAGTATTTT,CASSSGLAGMVDTQYF
TRBD1,-,TRBJ1-2,TRBV7-9,TGTGCCAGCAGCGTAACCGGGGACAGGGATCCTAACTATGGCTACACCTTC,CASSVTGDRDPNYGYTF
TRBD2,few,TRBJ2-7,TRBV7-2,TGTGCCAGCAGCTTCGGACTAGCGGAGCGCTCCTACGAGCAGTACTTC,CASSFGLAERSYEQYF
TRBD1,-,TRBJ1-5,TRBV12-3/TRBV12-4,TGTGCCAGCAGCTGGGACAGGGCTCATGGCAATCAGCCCCAGCATTTT,CASSWDRAHGNQPQHF
TRBD2,few,TRBJ2-1,TRBV6-2/TRBV6-3,TGTGCCAGCAGTCAAGGACTAGCCAATGAGCAGTTCTTC,CASSQGLANEQFF
-,-,TRBJ2-5,TRBV27,TGTGCCAGCAGTTTATCCTTTACCACGGCGGTGGAGACCCAGTACTTC,CASSLSFTTAVETQYF
-,-,TRBJ2-2,TRBV24-1,TGTGCCACCAGTGCCTTTGGGACCGGGGAGCTGTTTTTT,CATSAFGTGELFF
-,-,TRBJ1-3,TRBV5-1,TGCGCCAGCAGCCAATCCGGACCGTCCGGAAACACCATATATTTT,CASSQSGPSGNTIYF
-,many,TRBJ2-7,TRBV9,TGTGCCAGCAGCAAAGACAGTTACGAGCAGTACTTC,CASSKDSYEQYF
-,once,TRBJ1-5,TRBV2,TGTGCCAGCAGATCGGACCCTAATCAGCCCCAGCATTTT,CASRSDPNQPQHF
TRBD2,-,TRBJ2-5,TRBV30,TGTGCCTGGTCGACTGGGACTAGCGGGCTCCAAGAGACCCAGTACTTC,CAWSTGTSGLQETQYF
TRBD2,few,TRBJ2-1,TRBV12-3/TRBV12-4,TGTGCCAGCAGCCTCCCGGCGGGAGGGGTTGATGAGCAGTTCTTC,CASSLPAGGVDEQFF
-,few,TRBJ1-2,TRBV6-2/TRBV6-3,TGTGCCAGCAGTTACTCGAACAGCGTCCCGGTATTGAGGGGCTACACCTTC,CASSYSNSVPVLRGYTF
TRBD2,many,TRBJ2-5,TRBV6-2/TRBV6-3,TGTGCCAGCAGTTACGAATGGGGCCGCGGGAGAGAGACCCAGTACTTC,CASSYEWGRGRETQYF
-,-,TRBJ2-5,TRBV4-1,TGCGCCAGCAGCCAAGTTTCAGTGGGGAGGCGAGTTCAAGAGACCCAGTACTTC,CASSQVSVGRRVQETQYF
-,-,TRBJ2-7,TRBV11-2,TGTGCCAGCAAAGGGGCGACTACCTCCTACGAGCAGTACTTC,CASKGATTSYEQYF
-,many,TRBJ2-3,TRBV12-3/TRBV12-4,TGTGCCAGCGTTGCAGGGGCTGGCTTCACAGATACGCAGTATTTT,CASVAGAGFTDTQYF
TRBD1,-,TRBJ1-5,TRBV12-3/TRBV12-4,TGTGCCAGCAGCCATGGACAGGGCTTTAATCAGCCCCAGCATTTT,CASSHGQGFNQPQHF
-,-,TRBJ1-1,TRBV6-5,TGTGCCAGCAGTTACTCGATCCAGGGCGTGAACACTGAAGCTTTCTTT,CASSYSIQGVNTEAFF
-,-,TRBJ2-7,TRBV4-3,TGCGCCAGCAGCCAAGAGGGGTGGGGGGAGCAGTACTTC,CASSQEGWGEQYF
TRBD2,-,TRBJ2-3,TRBV4-1,TGCGCCAGCAGCCTCACAATTGGGACTTCGGGAGGGGATACGCAGTATTTT,CASSLTIGTSGGDTQYF
-,few,TRBJ2-7,TRBV27,TGTGCCAGCAGTTCTAGCCCCTACGAGCAGTACTTC,CASSSSPYEQYF
-,few,TRBJ2-3,TRBV15,TGTGCCACCAGCAGTCCTCTAGATACGCAGTATTTT,CATSSPLDTQYF
-,-,TRBJ1-1,TRBV5-1,TGCGCCAGCAGCTTGGCGTATACGACCCTGAACACTGAAGCTTTCTTT,CASSLAYTTLNTEAFF
TRBD2,-,TRBJ2-5,TRBV11-2,TGTGCCAGCAGCTTATGGGAGGGTTCCCAAGAGACCCAGTACTTC,CASSLWEGSQETQYF
TRBD2,-,TRBJ2-5,TRBV7-8,TGTGCCAGCAGCCTGGGACTAGCGGCGGAGGAGACCCAGTACTTC,CASSLGLAAEETQYF
-,-,TRBJ2-4,TRBV11-2,TGTGCCAGCAGACAGATTAGGGGTCAAGCCAAAAACATTCAGTACTTC,CASRQIRGQAKNIQYF
-,-,TRBJ2-1,TRBV12-5,TGTGCTAGTGCCCTTGAAGCGGGCTACAATGAGCAGTTCTTC,CASALEAGYNEQFF
TRBD2,-,TRBJ2-1,TRBV15,TGTGCCACCACCCTAGCGGGAGGGACCTATGAGCAGTTCTTC,CATTLAGGTYEQFF
TRBD1,few,TRBJ1-6,TRBV12-3/TRBV12-4,TGTGCCAGCAGTCCAATTACCGGGACAGGGAGCTCCTATAATTCACCCCTCCACTTT,CASSPITGTGSSYNSPLHF
-,-,TRBJ2-7,TRBV20-1,TGCAGTGCTGGGGGCCGCCGGGAGCAGTACTTC,CSAGGRREQYF
TRBD2,-,TRBJ2-3,TRBV18,TGTGCCAGCTCACCGACTAGCGGGGCGCGCACAGATACGCAGTATTTT,CASSPTSGARTDTQYF
-,-,TRBJ2-7,TRBV16,TGTGCCAGCAGCCAAAGAGGGTATTCGACCTACGGCGACCACTACGAGCAGTACTTC,CASSQRGYSTYGDHYEQYF
TRBD1,many,TRBJ2-7,TRBV12-3/TRBV12-4,TGTGCCAGCCTCCTGACAGGGGCCAACTACGAGCAGTACTTC,CASLLTGANYEQYF
-,-,TRBJ2-2,TRBV29-1,TGCAGCGTTGCCACCGACAGTACTGTCACCGGGGAGCTGTTTTTT,CSVATDSTVTGELFF
-,few,TRBJ2-7,TRBV7-9,TGTGCCAGCAGCGGCACCCCGACTGGCTTTGAGCAGTACTTC,CASSGTPTGFEQYF
TRBD2,few,TRBJ2-4,TRBV7-8,TGTGCCAGCAGCTTAGATTGGACTAGCGGGGGGATAGCCAAAAACATTCAGTACTTC,CASSLDWTSGGIAKNIQYF
TRBD2,-,TRBJ2-1,TRBV5-1,TGCGCCAGCAGCTTGGTAGCGGGAGGGCCAAATGAGCAGTTCTTC,CASSLVAGGPNEQFF
-,few,TRBJ2-7,TRBV5-1,TGCGCCAGCAGCCGGGACTGGGGGGTTGGAGACGAGCAGTACTTC,CASSRDWGVGDEQYF
TRBD1,few,TRBJ1-2,TRBV6-5,TGTGCCAGCAGTTTCATCACCGGGACAGGGGACCGAGGGGGCTACACCTTC,CASSFITGTGDRGGYTF